This T cell receptor (beta chain) was observed in a study of blood T cell repertoires in COVID-19 (dated by TCRdb to about 2020). With respect to the entire study: Collaborator samples came from the United States, Italy and Spain and covered acute and convalescent phases of COVID-19. The samples were drawn from two sources: the first 160 participants of the ongoing ImmuneRACE study, and some 1,300 subjects contributed by 6 global collaborators. The sample metadata nearly always contained a de-identified subject ID, COVID-19 status, age in years and sex. The prospective study material was composed of cDNA or gDNA derived from T cells, B-cell-depleted T cells, or PBMCs. The repertoires were released in a freely available public database meant as a resource for research on the immune response to SARS-CoV-2. Where available, HLA class I and class II types were obtained from metadata supplied by the sample provider rather than from assay-based typing. Subjects who had been exposed to COVID-19, were actively infected with it, or had recovered from it provided the deeply sampled blood TCRbeta repertoires that made up the dataset. General conclusions and limits of the study: Clinical and demographic metadata were provided uncurated, with the amount varying by source and participant.

Comments on this clone: The antigen it binds to is not known. No per-base quality is available; no much larger clone lies one base away.

Collaborating institutions collected whole blood in K2EDTA tubes following their own protocols. Collaborator samples were shipped for TCRbeta analysis as frozen whole blood, isolated PBMCs, or DNA extracted from either sample type. The immunoSEQ Assay, a bias-controlled multiplex PCR, was used to amplify TCRbeta CDR3 regions from genomic DNA. On the authors' methods: The number of nucleated cells in each sample was estimated from the amplification of reference gene primers within the assay. Sequence reads were collapsed and filtered to measure the absolute abundance of every unique TCRbeta CDR3 rearrangement. For each sample, productive Simpson clonality was calculated as the square root of Simpson's diversity index over productive rearrangements. Held by TCRdb, this immuneACCESS table contains in-frame sequences only and omits some clones. Under half of the omission traces to an unresolved V gene where checked; the cause of the rest is unknown. V and J calls and clone size are as listed in that table; D and trimming were resolved from the DNA. This sample holds some 31,000 clones; about 82% were observed only once. The leading ten clones occupy over 7.5% of the sample.

Specimen: peripheral blood. The TCR sequence derives from a man older than 75 with active COVID-19.

Read as DNA, the sequence is TGTGCCGTTCGGGCAGGGTCGTTGGGGGCCAACGTCCTGACTTTC. The encoded protein is CAVRAGSLGANVLTF. The chain was built from TRBV19 and TRBJ2-6; TRBD1 could be the D gene, as 5 bases match. Relative to germline, V is 11 bases shorter and J is 4 bases shorter, with 18 bases between their ends. The germline V gene (reference sequence) gives CDR1 as LNHDA and CDR2 as SQIVND. The cysteine opens and the phenylalanine closes a CDR3 of 15 amino acids. The sequence is cut down to CDR3 DNA, 45 bases in frame from base 1.